Below, 7 T cell receptor beta chains from the same sample are listed, as sequenced in a study of T cell responses to AZD1222 COVID-19 vaccine. The method was immunoSEQ multiplex PCR; TCRdb's version includes in-frame clones alone and lacks a portion of them. The data hold roughly 150,000 clones, with roughly 93% observed a single time. The source was peripheral blood, collected 28 days after the second AZD1222 dose. All receptors come from an adult who received the AZD1222 COVID-19 vaccine.

The table lists this clone with a few counts. The rearrangement links TRBV5-1 to TRBJ2-5; 9 bases align to TRBD1. V shed 4 bases, J shed 3 bases, and the junction held 4 bases outside the gene matches. Germline CDR1 SGHRS, CDR2 YFSETQ. The CDR3 is 14 amino acids. This CDR3 is CASSTWTGEETQYF. Here the CDR3 DNA reads TGCGCCAGCAGCACCTGGACAGGGGAAGAGACCCAGTACTTC. Complete variable domain (other parts from reference TRBV5-1 and TRBJ2-5): KAGVTQTPRYLIKTRGQQVTLSCSPISGHRSVSWYQQTPGQGLQFLFEYFSETQRNKGNFPGRFSGRQFSNSRSEMNVSTLELGDSALYLCASSTWTGEETQYFGPGTRLLVL.

This chain connects TRBV9 to TRBJ1-6; D is perhaps TRBD1 (5 bases). CDR3 length: 13 residues. Germline CDR1 SGDLS, CDR2 YYNGEE. V was pared by 6 bases and J by 8 bases, with 12 bases between. The CDR3 DNA is TGTGCCAGCACAAGGGGCCAATATTCACCCCTCCACTTT. This encodes CASTRGQYSPLHF.

The genes are TRBV9 and TRBJ1-1, with 12 bases lining up with TRBD1. Germline values: CDR1 SGDLS, CDR2 YYNGEE. CDR3 size: 17 residues. Trimming at V came to 2 bases and at J to 3 bases, leaving 8 bases not matched to a gene. The CDR3 sequence: CASSVSPGQGAHTEAFF. CDR3 sequence (DNA): TGTGCCAGCAGCGTTTCCCCGGGACAGGGGGCACACACTGAAGCTTTCTTT.

This chain joins TRBV7-6 and TRBJ2-1; tentatively, D is TRBD1 (6 bases). Germline V gene lookup returns CDR1 SGHVS and CDR2 FNYEAQ. V was trimmed by 4 bases and J by 5 bases, leaving 21 bases between them. This CDR3 contains 17 residues. CDR3 region: CASSSPRGNSINNEQFF. The CDR3 nucleotides are TGTGCCAGCAGCTCCCCCAGGGGTAATTCTATTAACAATGAGCAGTTCTTC.

The chain links TRBV6-6 to TRBJ2-2; D may be TRBD2 (6 bases). Trimming stripped 7 bases from V and 3 bases from J, with 18 bases between. Germline V CDR1 and CDR2: MNHNY, SVGAGI (reference sequence). This CDR3 is built from 16 residues. CDR3 in amino acids: CASMTGPGAYTGELFF. CDR3 DNA sequence: TGTGCCAGCATGACCGGTCCGGGAGCCTACACCGGGGAGCTGTTTTTT.

The chain recombines TRBV7-9 with TRBJ1-4; D gene ambiguous. The CDR3 runs to 14 residues. V lost 6 bases and J lost 8, with 16 bases in between. The germline gives CDR1 SEHNR, CDR2 FQNEAQ (reference sequence). CDR3 in DNA: TGTGCCAGCAGACGCGGCGTCGAGGGAGAAAAACTGTTTTTT. It codes for CASRRGVEGEKLFF.

The chain has TRBV7-9 and TRBJ2-5; the D gene could be TRBD1 or TRBD2 (5 bases each). The length of the CDR3 is 14 residues. Trimming stripped 5 bases from V and 5 bases from J, with 15 bases between. Germline CDR1 is SEHNR and CDR2 is FQNEAQ (reference sequence). The CDR3, as DNA: TGTGCCAGCAGCACCCGAGGGGTTCGGGAGACCCAGTACTTC. Translation: CASSTRGVRETQYF. The full variable domain, its missing parts supplied by reference TRBV7-9 and TRBJ2-5, is DTGVSQNPRHKITKRGQNVTFRCDPISEHNRLYWYRQTLGQGPEFLTYFQNEAQLEKSRLLSDRFSAERPKGSFSTLEIQRTEQGDSAMYLCASSTRGVRETQYFGPGTRLLVL.